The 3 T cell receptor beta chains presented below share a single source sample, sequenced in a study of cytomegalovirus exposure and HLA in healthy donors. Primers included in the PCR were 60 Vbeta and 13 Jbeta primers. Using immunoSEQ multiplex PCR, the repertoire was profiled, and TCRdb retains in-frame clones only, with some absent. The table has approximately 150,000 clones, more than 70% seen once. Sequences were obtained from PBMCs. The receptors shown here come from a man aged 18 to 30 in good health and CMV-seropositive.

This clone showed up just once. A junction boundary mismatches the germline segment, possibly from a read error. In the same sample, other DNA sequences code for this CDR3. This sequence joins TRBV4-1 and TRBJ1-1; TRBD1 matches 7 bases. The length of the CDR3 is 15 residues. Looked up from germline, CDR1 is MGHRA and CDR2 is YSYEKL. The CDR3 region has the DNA TGCGCCAGCAGCCAAGGGAGGGGGCTGAACACTGAAGCCTTCTTT. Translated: CASSQGRGLNTEAFF.

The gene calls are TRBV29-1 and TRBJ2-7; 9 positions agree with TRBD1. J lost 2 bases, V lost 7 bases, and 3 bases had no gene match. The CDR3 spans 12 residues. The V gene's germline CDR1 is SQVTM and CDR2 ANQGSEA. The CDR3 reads CSAGQGTYEQYF. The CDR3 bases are TGCAGCGCGGGACAGGGCACCTACGAGCAGTACTTC.

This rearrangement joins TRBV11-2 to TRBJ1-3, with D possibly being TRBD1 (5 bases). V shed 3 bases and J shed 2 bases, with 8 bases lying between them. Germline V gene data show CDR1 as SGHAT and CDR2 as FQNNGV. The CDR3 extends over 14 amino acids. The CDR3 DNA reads TGTGCCAGCAGCTTGGGGGGGGCTGGAAACACCATATATTTT. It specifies CASSLGGAGNTIYF.